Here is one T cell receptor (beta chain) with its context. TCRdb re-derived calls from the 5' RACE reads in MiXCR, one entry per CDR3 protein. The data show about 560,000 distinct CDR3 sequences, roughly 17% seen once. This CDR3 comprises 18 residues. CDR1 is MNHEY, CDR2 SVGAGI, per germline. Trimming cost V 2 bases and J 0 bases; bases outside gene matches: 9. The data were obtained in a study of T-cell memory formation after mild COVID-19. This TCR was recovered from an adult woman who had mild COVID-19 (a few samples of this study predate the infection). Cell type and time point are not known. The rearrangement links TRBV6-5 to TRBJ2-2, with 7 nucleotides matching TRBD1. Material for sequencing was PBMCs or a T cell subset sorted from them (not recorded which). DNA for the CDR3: TGTGCCAGCAGTTACGAGCCTCAGGGGGTATCGAACACCGGGGAGCTGTTTTTT. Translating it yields CASSYEPQGVSNTGELFF.